The T cell receptor (beta chain) under discussion was sequenced for a study of blood T cells in healthy people across ages. Using a J-beta primer mix together with a sample-barcoded 5' primer, a second PCR was run for about 6 to 12 cycles. From the 5' RACE reads, TCRdb called clonotypes with MiXCR, one entry per CDR3 protein. The sample includes 850,000 to 1,000,000 distinct CDR3 sequences, just over 50% of them seen just once. The germline gives CDR1 SGHRS, CDR2 YFSETQ. V lost 2 bases, J lost 1 base, and 10 bases lay in between. The CDR3 totals 14 residues. The sample was blood. This chain uses TRBV5-1 with TRBJ2-7; no firm D call. This TCR was recovered from a woman between 55 and 75 years old in good health. This CDR3 reads CASSFADGSYEQYF. CDR3 nucleotides: TGCGCCAGCAGCTTCGCGGACGGGTCCTACGAGCAGTACTTC.